These T cell receptor beta chains were read from a single sample in a study of cytomegalovirus exposure and HLA in healthy donors. Sequencing used immunoSEQ multiplex PCR; TCRdb keeps in-frame clones, though not all of them. The profile shows roughly 100,000 clones, 80% of them singletons. The sample consisted of PBMCs. These receptor sequences come from a man under 40 in good health and CMV-seropositive. Both conserved end residues are part of each CDR3. A D gene is named only where the DNA matches it firmly. Expanded clones get a size class; other rows say once, few or many, or leave the size out.

CASSAWTGVDGNTIYF,TGTGCCAGCAGCGCCTGGACAGGGGTCGATGGAAACACCATATATTTT,NA,TRBV21-1,NA,TRBJ1-3
CASSVGGRDGYTF,TGTGCCAGCAGCGTCGGGGGACGTGATGGCTACACCTTC,NA,TRBV9,once,TRBJ1-2
CASSLAIEGARAFF,TGTGCCAGCAGCTTAGCCATAGAGGGGGCGCGAGCTTTCTTT,TRBD1,TRBV7-9,few,TRBJ1-1
CASSSSFQETQYF,TGCGCCAGCAGCTCCAGTTTCCAAGAGACCCAGTACTTC,NA,TRBV5-1,NA,TRBJ2-5
CASPGQDFNTEAFF,TGTGCCAGCCCGGGACAGGATTTCAACACTGAAGCTTTCTTT,TRBD1,TRBV2,NA,TRBJ1-1
CASSPSRAHEQYF,TGTGCCAGCTCACCGTCCAGGGCCCACGAGCAGTACTTC,NA,TRBV18,NA,TRBJ2-7
CATSTGQETQYF,TGTGCCACCTCCACGGGGCAAGAGACCCAGTACTTC,NA,TRBV6-1,NA,TRBJ2-5
CASSQPGQGGYGYTF,TGCGCCAGCAGCCAGCCGGGACAGGGTGGCTATGGCTACACCTTC,TRBD1,TRBV4-3,NA,TRBJ1-2
CASSLGREGETQYF,TGCGCCAGCAGCTTGGGGCGGGAAGGAGAGACCCAGTACTTC,NA,TRBV5-1,NA,TRBJ2-5
CASSLSRGLGYGYTF,TGTGCCAGCAGTTTATCCAGGGGGCTTGGCTATGGCTACACCTTC,TRBD1,TRBV27,NA,TRBJ1-2
CASSPFRNTEAFF,TGTGCCAGCAGCCCATTCAGGAACACTGAAGCTTTCTTT,NA,TRBV6-5,NA,TRBJ1-1
CASSPRQGIATNEKLFF,TGTGCCAGCTCACCGCGGCAGGGTATTGCAACTAATGAAAAACTGTTTTTT,NA,TRBV18,few,TRBJ1-4
CASSIQTGGEAFF,TGTGCCAGTAGTATACAGACAGGGGGTGAAGCTTTCTTT,TRBD1,TRBV19,NA,TRBJ1-1
CASSYRGLLSTDTQYF,TGTGCCAGCAGTTACCGCGGACTACTAAGCACAGATACGCAGTATTTT,NA,TRBV6-5,NA,TRBJ2-3
CASPSLAVNTEAFF,TGTGCCAGCCCCTCCCTAGCCGTCAACACTGAAGCTTTCTTT,NA,TRBV19,NA,TRBJ1-1
CASSLSLAKEQFF,TGTGCCAGCAGCTTAAGCCTAGCGAAGGAGCAGTTCTTC,NA,TRBV7-3,NA,TRBJ2-1
CASRPGQPYGYTF,TGTGCCAGCAGACCGGGACAGCCTTATGGCTACACCTTC,TRBD1,TRBV28,NA,TRBJ1-2
CASSLGGLAGGVGDTQYF,TGTGCCAGCAGCTTGGGCGGCCTGGCGGGCGGGGTGGGAGATACGCAGTATTTT,NA,TRBV5-4,NA,TRBJ2-3
CASATGSGGWETQYF,TGTGCTAGCGCGACCGGCTCAGGGGGCTGGGAGACCCAGTACTTC,TRBD1,TRBV12-5,NA,TRBJ2-5
CASSYGDRGTEAFF,TGTGCCAGCAGTTACGGGGACAGGGGGACTGAAGCTTTCTTT,TRBD1,TRBV6-5,few,TRBJ1-1
CASSPIGQGGNQPQHF,TGTGCCAGCAGCCCCATCGGACAGGGCGGAAATCAGCCCCAGCATTTT,TRBD1,TRBV27,once,TRBJ1-5
CSAVRAAEAFF,TGCAGCGCGGTCAGGGCGGCTGAAGCTTTCTTT,NA,TRBV20-1,NA,TRBJ1-1
CASSLSTTGRAEAFF,TGTGCCAGCAGCTTAAGCACGACAGGACGGGCTGAAGCTTTCTTT,NA,TRBV7-6,NA,TRBJ1-1
CASSLTRGGARYNEQFF,TGTGCCAGCAGCTTAACGCGAGGCGGGGCCCGTTACAATGAGCAGTTCTTC,NA,TRBV7-9,NA,TRBJ2-1
CASSPTAYYEQYF,TGTGCCAGCAGCCCCACTGCTTATTACGAGCAGTACTTC,NA,TRBV7-2,NA,TRBJ2-7
CASSQEWSPNYGYTF,TGTGCCAGCAGCCAGGAGTGGAGCCCTAACTATGGCTACACCTTC,NA,TRBV14,NA,TRBJ1-2
CASSLEPDRANTGELFF,TGTGCCAGCAGCCTAGAGCCGGACAGGGCCAACACCGGGGAGCTGTTTTTT,TRBD1,TRBV5-4,once,TRBJ2-2
CASSPEAGDTDTQYF,TGTGCCAGCTCACCGGAAGCGGGGGACACAGATACGCAGTATTTT,TRBD2,TRBV18,few,TRBJ2-3
CASSLGTEAFF,TGCGCCAGCAGCCTCGGGACTGAAGCTTTCTTT,NA,TRBV4-1,once,TRBJ1-1
CAISEPRNNEQFF,TGTGCCATCAGTGAGCCGAGGAACAATGAGCAGTTCTTC,NA,TRBV10-3,NA,TRBJ2-1
CASSFKVPGQGRNTEAFF,TGCGCCAGCAGCTTCAAGGTCCCGGGACAGGGTCGGAACACTGAAGCTTTCTTT,TRBD1,TRBV5-1,NA,TRBJ1-1
CASSEDSGGGNTIYF,TGTGCCAGCAGTGAAGACTCAGGGGGTGGAAACACCATATATTTT,TRBD1,TRBV6-1,few,TRBJ1-3
CASSLPAGLNTEAFF,TGCGCCAGCAGCTTGCCAGCAGGGTTGAACACTGAAGCTTTCTTT,NA,TRBV5-1,NA,TRBJ1-1
CASSLVLPRGDEQYF,TGTGCCAGCAGCTTAGTCTTACCCCGAGGAGACGAGCAGTACTTC,NA,TRBV7-8,NA,TRBJ2-7
CASSDGTSGGADTQYF,TGTGCCAGCAGTGACGGGACTAGCGGGGGGGCAGATACGCAGTATTTT,TRBD2,TRBV6-4,few,TRBJ2-3
CASSLLSGGGYTF,TGTGCCAGCAGTTTATTATCGGGTGGAGGCTACACCTTC,NA,TRBV28,NA,TRBJ1-2
CASSQDRTSGAFYF,TGTGCCAGCAGCCAAGACCGGACTAGCGGGGCCTTTTACTTC,TRBD2,TRBV4-2,NA,TRBJ2-5
CASSDGTSGGNEQFF,TGTGCCAGCAGTGACGGGACTAGCGGGGGCAATGAGCAGTTCTTC,TRBD2,TRBV6-4,few,TRBJ2-1
CASSFGEDTKQYF,TGTGCCAGCAGCTTCGGCGAAGATACTAAGCAGTACTTC,NA,TRBV7-9,NA,TRBJ2-7
CASSLAGTGDTEAFF,TGTGCCAGCAGCTTAGCCGGGACAGGGGACACTGAAGCTTTCTTT,TRBD1,TRBV7-9,NA,TRBJ1-1
CASSWGQKLFF,TGTGCCAGCAGTTGGGGACAGAAACTGTTTTTT,TRBD1,TRBV28,NA,TRBJ1-4
CAISNNRASEQYF,TGTGCCATCAGCAACAACAGGGCTAGCGAGCAGTACTTC,NA,TRBV10-3,NA,TRBJ2-7